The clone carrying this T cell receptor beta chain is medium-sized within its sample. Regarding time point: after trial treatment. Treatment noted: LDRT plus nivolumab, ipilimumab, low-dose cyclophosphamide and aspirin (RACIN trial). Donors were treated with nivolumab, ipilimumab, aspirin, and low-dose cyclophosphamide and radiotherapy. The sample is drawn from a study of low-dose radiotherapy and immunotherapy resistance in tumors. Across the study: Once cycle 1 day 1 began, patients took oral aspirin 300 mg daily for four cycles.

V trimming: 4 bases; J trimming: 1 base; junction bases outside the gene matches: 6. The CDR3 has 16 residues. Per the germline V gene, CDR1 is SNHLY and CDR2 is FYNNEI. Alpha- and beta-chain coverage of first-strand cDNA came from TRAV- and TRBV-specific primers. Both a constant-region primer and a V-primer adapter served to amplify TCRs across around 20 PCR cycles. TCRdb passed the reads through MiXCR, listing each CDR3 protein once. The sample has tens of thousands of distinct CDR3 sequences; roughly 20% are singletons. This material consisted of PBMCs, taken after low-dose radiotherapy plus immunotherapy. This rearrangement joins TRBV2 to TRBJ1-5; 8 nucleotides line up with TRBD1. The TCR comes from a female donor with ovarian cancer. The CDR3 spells CASSARRDRSNQPQHF. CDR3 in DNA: TGTGCCAGCAGTGCCCGACGGGACAGGAGCAATCAGCCCCAGCATTTT.